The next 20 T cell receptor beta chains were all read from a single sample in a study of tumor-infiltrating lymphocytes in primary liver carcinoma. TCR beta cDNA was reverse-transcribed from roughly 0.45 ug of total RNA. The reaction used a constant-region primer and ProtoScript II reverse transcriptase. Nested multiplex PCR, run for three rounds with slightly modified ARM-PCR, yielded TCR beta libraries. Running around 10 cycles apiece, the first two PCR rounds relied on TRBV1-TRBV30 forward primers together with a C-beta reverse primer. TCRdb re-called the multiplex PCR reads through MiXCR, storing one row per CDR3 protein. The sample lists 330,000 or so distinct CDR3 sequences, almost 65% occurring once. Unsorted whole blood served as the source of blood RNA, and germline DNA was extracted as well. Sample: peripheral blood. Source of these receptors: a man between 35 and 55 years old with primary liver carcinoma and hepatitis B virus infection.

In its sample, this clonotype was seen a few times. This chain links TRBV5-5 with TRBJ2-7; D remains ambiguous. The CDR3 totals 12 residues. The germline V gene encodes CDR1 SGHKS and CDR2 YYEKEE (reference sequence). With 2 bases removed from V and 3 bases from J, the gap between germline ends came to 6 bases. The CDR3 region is CASSFIIYEQYF. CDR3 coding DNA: TGTGCCAGCAGCTTTATAATCTACGAGCAGTACTTC. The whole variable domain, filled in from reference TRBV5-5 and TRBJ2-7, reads DAGVTQSPTHLIKTRGQQVTLRCSPISGHKSVSWYQQVLGQGPQFIFQYYEKEERGRGNFPDRFSARQFPNYSSELNVNALLLGDSALYLCASSFIIYEQYFGPGTRLTVT.

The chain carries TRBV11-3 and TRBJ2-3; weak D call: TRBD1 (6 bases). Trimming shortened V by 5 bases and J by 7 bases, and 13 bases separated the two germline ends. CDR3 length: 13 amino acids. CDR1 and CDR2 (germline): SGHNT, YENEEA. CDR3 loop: CASSQGRVNTQYF. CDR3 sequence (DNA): TGTGCCAGCAGCCAGGGGCGAGTCAATACGCAGTATTTT.

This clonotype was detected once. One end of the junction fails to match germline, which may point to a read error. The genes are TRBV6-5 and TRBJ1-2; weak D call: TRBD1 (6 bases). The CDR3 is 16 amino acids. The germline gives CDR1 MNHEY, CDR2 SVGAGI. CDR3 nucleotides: TGTGCCAGCAGTACGCGGAATCAGGGGCTGGACTACGGCTACACCTTC. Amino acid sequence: CASSTRNQGLDYGYTF.

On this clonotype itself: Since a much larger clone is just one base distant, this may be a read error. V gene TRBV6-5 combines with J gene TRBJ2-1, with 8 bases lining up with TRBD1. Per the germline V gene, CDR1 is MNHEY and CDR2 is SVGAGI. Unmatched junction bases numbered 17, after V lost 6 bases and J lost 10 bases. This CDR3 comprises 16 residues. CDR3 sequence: CASSRGTGGKRAEQFF. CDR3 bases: TGTGCCAGCAGCCGGGGAACAGGGGGTAAGAGGGCCGAGCAGTTCTTC.

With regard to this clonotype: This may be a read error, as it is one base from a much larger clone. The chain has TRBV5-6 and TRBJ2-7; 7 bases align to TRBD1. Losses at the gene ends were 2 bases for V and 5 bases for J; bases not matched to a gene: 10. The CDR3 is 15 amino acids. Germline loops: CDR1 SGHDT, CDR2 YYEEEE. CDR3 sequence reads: CASSFSGTVVHEQYF. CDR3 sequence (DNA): TGTGCCAGCAGCTTCTCCGGGACAGTGGTCCACGAGCAGTACTTC.

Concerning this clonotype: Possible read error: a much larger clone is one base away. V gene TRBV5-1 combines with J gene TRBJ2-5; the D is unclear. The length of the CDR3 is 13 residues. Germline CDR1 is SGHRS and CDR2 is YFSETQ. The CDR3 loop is CGSSLIGKETQYF. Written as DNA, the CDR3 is TGCGGCAGCAGCTTGATAGGGAAAGAGACCCAGTACTTC.

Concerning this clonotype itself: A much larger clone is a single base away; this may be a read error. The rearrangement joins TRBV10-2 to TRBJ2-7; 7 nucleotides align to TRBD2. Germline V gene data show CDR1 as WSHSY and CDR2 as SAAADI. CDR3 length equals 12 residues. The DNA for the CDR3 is TGCCCCAGCAGCGGGGACTTCTACGAGCAGTACTTC. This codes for CPSSGDFYEQYF.

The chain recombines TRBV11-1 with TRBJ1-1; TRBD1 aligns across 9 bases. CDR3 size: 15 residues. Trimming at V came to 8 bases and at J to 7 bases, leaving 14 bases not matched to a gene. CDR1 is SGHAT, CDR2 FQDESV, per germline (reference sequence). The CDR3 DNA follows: TGTGCCAGCGGATCGATTTACAGGGGGCTCGGTGAAGCTTTCTTT. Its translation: CASGSIYRGLGEAFF. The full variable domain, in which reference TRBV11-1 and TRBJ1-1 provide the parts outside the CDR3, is EAEVAQSPRYKITEKSQAVAFWCDPISGHATLYWYRQILGQGPELLVQFQDESVVDDSQLPKDRFSAERLKGVDSTLKIQPAELGDSAMYLCASGSIYRGLGEAFFGQGTRLTVV.

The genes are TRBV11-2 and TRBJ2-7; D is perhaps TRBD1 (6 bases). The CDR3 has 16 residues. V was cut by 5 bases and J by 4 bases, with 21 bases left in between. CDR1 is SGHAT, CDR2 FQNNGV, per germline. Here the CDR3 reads CASSITGSGALYEQYF. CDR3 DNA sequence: TGTGCCAGCAGCATCACCGGGTCAGGGGCGTTATACGAGCAGTACTTC.

CDR3 in DNA: TGTGCCAGCACTCTCGGACAGAACAATGAGCAGTTCTTC. It is translated as CASTLGQNNEQFF. The chain uses TRBV12-3 or TRBV12-4 and TRBJ2-1; maybe TRBD1 (6 bases). This CDR3 spans 13 amino acids. Trimming stripped 7 bases from V and 5 bases from J, with 12 bases between.

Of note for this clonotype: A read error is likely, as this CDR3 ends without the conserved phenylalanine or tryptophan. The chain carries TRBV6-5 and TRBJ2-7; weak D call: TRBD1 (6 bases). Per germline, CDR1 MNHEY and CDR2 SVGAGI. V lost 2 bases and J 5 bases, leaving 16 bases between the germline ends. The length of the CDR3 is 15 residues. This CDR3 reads CASSYVGGTEDEQYL. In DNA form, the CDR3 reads TGTGCCAGCAGTTACGTTGGGGGCACCGAGGACGAGCAGTACCTC.

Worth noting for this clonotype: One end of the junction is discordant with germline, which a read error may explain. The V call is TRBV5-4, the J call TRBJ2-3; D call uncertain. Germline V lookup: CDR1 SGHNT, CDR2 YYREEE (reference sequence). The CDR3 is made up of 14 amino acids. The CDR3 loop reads CVSSLWGSADTQYF. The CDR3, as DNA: TGTGTCAGCAGCTTGTGGGGTTCTGCAGATACGCAGTATTTT.

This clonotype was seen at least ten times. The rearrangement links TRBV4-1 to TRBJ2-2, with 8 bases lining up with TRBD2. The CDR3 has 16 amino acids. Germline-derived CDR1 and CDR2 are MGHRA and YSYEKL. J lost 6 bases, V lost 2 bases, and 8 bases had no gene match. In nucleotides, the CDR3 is TGCGCCAGCAGCCAACGGACTAGCTTAAGAGCCGGGGAGCTGTTTTTT. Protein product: CASSQRTSLRAGELFF.

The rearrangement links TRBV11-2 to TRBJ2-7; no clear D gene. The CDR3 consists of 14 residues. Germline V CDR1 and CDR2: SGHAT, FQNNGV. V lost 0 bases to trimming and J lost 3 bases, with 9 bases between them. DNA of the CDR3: TGTGCCAGCAGCTTAGATGGCGGAATCTACGAGCAGTACTTC. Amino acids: CASSLDGGIYEQYF.

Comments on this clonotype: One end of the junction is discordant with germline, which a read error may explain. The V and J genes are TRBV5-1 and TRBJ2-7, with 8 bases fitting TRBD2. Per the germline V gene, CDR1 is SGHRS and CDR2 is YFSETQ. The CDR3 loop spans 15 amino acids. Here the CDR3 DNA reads TGCGCCAACAGCTTGGCAGCGGGAGAGCTCTACGAGCAGTACTTC. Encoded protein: CANSLAAGELYEQYF.

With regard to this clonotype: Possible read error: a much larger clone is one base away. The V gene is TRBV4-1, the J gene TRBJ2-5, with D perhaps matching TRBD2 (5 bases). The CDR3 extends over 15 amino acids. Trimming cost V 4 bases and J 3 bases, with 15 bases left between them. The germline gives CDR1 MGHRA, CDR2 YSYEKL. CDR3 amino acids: CASSRRSGSKETQYF. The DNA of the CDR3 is TGCGCCAGCAGCCGGAGGTCGGGGTCGAAAGAGACCCAGTACTTC.

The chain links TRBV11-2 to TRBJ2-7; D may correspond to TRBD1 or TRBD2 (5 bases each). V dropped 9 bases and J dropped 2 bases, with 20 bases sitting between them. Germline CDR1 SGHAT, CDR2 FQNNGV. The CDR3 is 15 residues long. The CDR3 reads CASNQGAGRTYEQYF. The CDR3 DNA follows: TGTGCCAGTAACCAAGGGGCAGGGAGAACCTACGAGCAGTACTTC.

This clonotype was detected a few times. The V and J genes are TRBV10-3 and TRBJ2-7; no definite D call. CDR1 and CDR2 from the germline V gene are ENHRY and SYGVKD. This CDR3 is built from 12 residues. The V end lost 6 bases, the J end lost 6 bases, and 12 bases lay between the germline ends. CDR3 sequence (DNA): TGTGCCATCAGCCCAGGTCCGCCCGAGCAGTACTTC. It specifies CAISPGPPEQYF.

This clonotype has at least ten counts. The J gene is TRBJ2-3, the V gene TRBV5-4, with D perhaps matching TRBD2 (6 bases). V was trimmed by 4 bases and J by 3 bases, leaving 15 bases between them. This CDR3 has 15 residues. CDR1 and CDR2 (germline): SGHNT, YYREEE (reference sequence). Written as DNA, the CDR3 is TGTGCCAGCAGCCCGAGAGGGCGGGGTACAGATACGCAGTATTTT. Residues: CASSPRGRGTDTQYF.

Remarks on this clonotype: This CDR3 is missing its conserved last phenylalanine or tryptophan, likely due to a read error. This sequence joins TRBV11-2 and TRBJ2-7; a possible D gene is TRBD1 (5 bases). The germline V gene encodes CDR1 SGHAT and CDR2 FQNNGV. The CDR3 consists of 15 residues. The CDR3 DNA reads TGTGCAAGCAGCTTAGTTTCGGGCAGGGTCTACGAGCAGTACCTC. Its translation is CASSLVSGRVYEQYL.